These 14 T cell receptor beta chains were all obtained from the same sample, sequenced in a study of regulatory T cells in long-lasting Graves disease. Time point of the sample: persistent/refractory GD, antithyroid drugs over 5 years with positive TRAb. RNA extracted from PBMCs served as the sequencing template. To make TCR beta libraries, researchers used iRepertoire HTBI primers and Arm-PCR of CDR3 regions. A single record per CDR3 protein comes from TCRdb applying MiXCR to the multiplex PCR reads. Among approximately 470,000 distinct CDR3 sequences, roughly 20% were seen once, and the ten largest hold under 9%. The sample in question was peripheral blood mononuclear cells (PBMCs), obtained when the disease was refractory, from a patient treated with antithyroid drugs. These receptors came from a female donor with Graves disease.

This chain joins TRBV4-1 and TRBJ1-2, with a tentative D call TRBD1 (6 bases). Germline assignment: CDR1 MGHRA and CDR2 YSYEKL. The CDR3 totals 15 residues. V was trimmed by 5 bases and J by 2 bases, leaving 15 bases between them. The CDR3 nucleotides read TGCGCCAGCAGCAATCCCGCCACAGGGAACTATGGCTACACCTTC. This codes for CASSNPATGNYGYTF.

In this sample, this clonotype turned up a few times. V is TRBV14 and J is TRBJ2-7; 9 bases are a match to TRBD1. The CDR3 is made up of 15 amino acids. Germline V CDR1 and CDR2: SGHDN, FVKESK. After removal of 4 bases from V and 2 bases from J, the junction contained 6 bases not matched to a gene. CDR3 region: CASSPGQGGPYEQYF. CDR3 bases: TGTGCCAGCAGCCCGGGACAGGGAGGCCCCTACGAGCAGTACTTC. Together with reference TRBV14 and TRBJ2-7, the CDR3 gives the full variable domain: EAGVTQFPSHSVIEKGQTVTLRCDPISGHDNLYWYRRVMGKEIKFLLHFVKESKQDESGMPNNRFLAERTGGTYSTLKVQPAELEDSGVYFCASSPGQGGPYEQYFGPGTRLTVT.

This clonotype was found many times. This chain links TRBV7-2 with TRBJ2-5; D ambiguous. The germline V gene has CDR1 SGHTA and CDR2 FQGNSA. V was cut by 2 bases and J by 2 bases, with 12 bases left in between. This CDR3 comprises 15 residues. CDR3 amino acids: CASSLSGMPQETQYF. In DNA, the CDR3 is TGTGCCAGCAGCTTATCCGGCATGCCACAAGAGACCCAGTACTTC.

This clonotype was seen repeatedly, ten times or more. The rearrangement uses TRBV15 and TRBJ2-4, with D unclear. Germline CDR1 is LNHNV and CDR2 is YYDKDF (reference sequence). This CDR3 region has 15 residues. The germline V and J ends were trimmed by 0 bases and 0 bases, with 6 bases remaining between them. This CDR3 is CATSRDSLAKNIQYF. DNA for the CDR3: TGTGCCACCAGCAGAGATAGCCTAGCCAAAAACATTCAGTACTTC.

The J gene is TRBJ1-5, the V gene TRBV4-1, with a possible D match to TRBD1 (6 bases). Trimming removed 4 bases from V and 5 bases from J, with 18 bases in between. Germline V gives CDR1 MGHRA, CDR2 YSYEKL. CDR3 length: 16 amino acids. The CDR3 sequence: CASSLWGQRTHQPQHF. CDR3 nucleotides: TGCGCCAGCAGCCTTTGGGGACAACGTACTCATCAGCCCCAGCATTTT.

This clonotype was counted between two and nine times. The chain joins TRBV7-2 to TRBJ2-7, with D tentatively TRBD1 (5 bases). CDR1 is SGHTA and CDR2 is FQGNSA in the germline V gene. The CDR3 consists of 15 residues. The V end lost 3 bases, the J end lost 3 bases, and 15 bases lay between the germline ends. The DNA for the CDR3 is TGTGCCAGCAGCTTGGGGCCCTACCCCGGCTACGAGCAGTACTTC. This translates into CASSLGPYPGYEQYF.

This clonotype was observed a handful of times. The V gene is TRBV19, the J gene TRBJ1-2; D possibly corresponds to TRBD1 (5 bases). The germline CDR1 and CDR2 sequences are LNHDA and SQIVND (reference sequence). This CDR3 spans 14 amino acids. The germline V and J ends were trimmed by 4 bases and 5 bases, with 14 bases remaining between them. Here the CDR3 reads CASSTGTGRYGYTF. CDR3 DNA sequence: TGTGCCAGTAGTACAGGGACGGGGAGGTATGGCTACACCTTC. The full variable domain, completed using reference TRBV19 and TRBJ1-2, is DGGITQSPKYLFRKEGQNVTLSCEQNLNHDAMYWYRQDPGQGLRLIYYSQIVNDFQKGDIAEGYSVSREKKESFPLTVTSAQKNPTAFYLCASSTGTGRYGYTFGSGTRLTVV.

In this sample, this clonotype turned up a few times. J is TRBJ1-1 and V is TRBV5-6, with 7 nucleotides matching TRBD1. V was pared by 5 bases and J by 4 bases, with 8 bases of the junction left unmatched. The CDR3 is 14 amino acids. Germline CDR1 is SGHDT and CDR2 is YYEEEE. The CDR3: CASRQQGLGTEAFF. In nucleotides, the CDR3 is TGTGCCAGCAGACAACAGGGGTTGGGCACTGAAGCTTTCTTT.

V usage is TRBV3-1 and J usage is TRBJ2-5; D might be TRBD1 (5 bases). Per the germline V gene, CDR1 is LGHDT and CDR2 is YNNKEL (reference sequence). V shed 0 bases and J shed 5 bases, with 10 bases lying between them. CDR3 length: 14 residues. CDR3 in amino acids: CASSQETRVETQYF. CDR3 nucleotides: TGTGCCAGCAGCCAAGAGACCAGGGTGGAGACCCAGTACTTC.

This clonotype was counted at least ten times. V gene TRBV28 combines with J gene TRBJ2-5; 8 bases line up with TRBD2. The CDR3 length is 17 residues. Germline lookup yields CDR1 MDHEN and CDR2 SYDVKM. V trimming: 3 bases; J trimming: 4 bases; junction bases outside the gene matches: 13. Written as DNA, the CDR3 is TGTGCCAGCAGTTTTTCCCCTCCGGGGGGGCTATTAGAGACCCAGTACTTC. It encodes CASSFSPPGGLLETQYF.

The chain recombines TRBV5-1 with TRBJ1-5; TRBD1 matches at 7 bases. The CDR3 is 16 amino acids. The J segment lost 3 bases and the V segment lost 0 bases, leaving 6 bases of the junction unmatched. The germline gives CDR1 SGHRS, CDR2 YFSETQ. This CDR3 reads CASSLGTGTTNQPQHF. CDR3 sequence (DNA): TGCGCCAGCAGCTTGGGGACAGGCACTACCAATCAGCCCCAGCATTTT.

This clonotype appeared a few times. This chain joins TRBV6-2 or TRBV6-3 and TRBJ2-2; a weak D match, TRBD2 (5 bases). The CDR3 consists of 13 residues. Per germline, CDR1 MNHEY and CDR2 SVGEGT. V lost 5 bases, J lost 4 bases, and 8 bases lay in between. The CDR3 DNA reads as TGTGCCAGCAGTAGGACTGCCACCGGGGAGCTGTTTTTT. Amino acid sequence: CASSRTATGELFF.

This clonotype occurred many times. This chain links TRBV12-3 or TRBV12-4 with TRBJ2-7, with TRBD1 matching 11 bases. V lost 5 bases to trimming and J lost 6 bases; unmatched junction nucleotides: 9. The CDR3 consists of 15 residues. CDR3 sequence: CASSNGQGAWGEQYF. CDR3 DNA: TGTGCCAGCAGTAACGGACAGGGGGCGTGGGGCGAGCAGTACTTC.

Comment on this clonotype: One end of the junction fails to match germline, which may point to a read error. V gene TRBV10-3 combines with J gene TRBJ2-7; 10 bases align to TRBD1. CDR3 length: 16 residues. CDR1 ENHRY and CDR2 SYGVKD come from the germline V gene. CDR3 region: CAISESGTGVGYERYF. The CDR3 region has the DNA TGTGCCATCAGTGAATCTGGGACAGGGGTGGGTTACGAGCGGTACTTC.